This TCR beta chain was retrieved from a study of breast tumors, draining lymph nodes, adjacent tissues. The CDR3 length is 13 residues. In germline, CDR1 is MGHDK, CDR2 SYGVNS. The lymph nodes were axillary draining lymph nodes from breast cancer patients. One entry per CDR3 protein, called by TCRdb with MiXCR from the multiplex PCR reads. The sample records over 150,000 distinct CDR3 sequences, 30% to 40% being singletons. Study-level results: The data were judged consistent with most tumor T cells coming from lymph node and expanding in tumor. The lymph node origin of tumor T cells was framed as consistent with a hypothesis, not demonstrated. Tumor repertoires ranked between lymph nodes and nontumor tissue in diversity, with V and J gene preferences.

This clonotype came up many times. Its antigen is not known. A much larger clone differs from this one at a single base, so this may be a read error. The chain links TRBV25-1 to TRBJ1-2; tentative D call: TRBD1 (6 bases). Source material: axillary lymph node tissue. The sequence derives from a female donor with breast cancer. Some clones in this sample may be carry-over from other donors' samples. The CDR3 DNA is TGTGCCAGCAGTGAAGGACAGCGCTATGGCCACACCTTC. Its translation is CASSEGQRYGHTF.